This T cell receptor beta chain was identified during a study of vaccination and CD4 T cells after COVID-19. Study-wide background: In the convalescent cohort, there were six males and four females, two of them Hispanic. General observations from the study: Reactive clone data from convalescent patients indicated a median of about 86% appearing only post-vaccination.

On this clonotype: Antigen unknown.

Specified treatment: roughly ten-day PBMC culture with coronavirus spike peptide pools or control peptides (ViraFEST assay). Researchers grew the cells for nine to eleven days and then pulled out CD4+ T cells by negative selection. Sequence data for DNA of cultured CD4+ T cells were generated by the Oncomine TCR Beta short-read assay. TCRdb re-called the PCR reads through MiXCR, storing one row per CDR3 protein. The sample records fewer than 20,000 distinct CDR3 sequences, roughly two fifths being singletons. The germline gives CDR1 MNHEY, CDR2 SMNVEV (reference sequence). V was trimmed by 6 bases and J by 2 bases, leaving 10 bases between them. The CDR3 runs 13 residues.

This sample comprised CD4+ T cells from blood, cultured in vitro, obtained after SARS-CoV-2 vaccination. This sequence joins TRBV27 and TRBJ2-5, with D possibly TRBD1 on 5 matching bases. The clonotype was recovered from a human donor who had recovered from COVID-19. This CDR3 is CASSIQVQETQYF. As DNA, the CDR3 is TGTGCCAGCAGCATACAGGTTCAAGAGACCCAGTACTTC.